A selection of T cell receptor beta chains follows, all from one sample in a study of shared clonotypes between healthy human individuals. Data came from immunoSEQ multiplex PCR; TCRdb stores just in-frame clones and leaves some out. Among about 2.1 million clones listed, 93% were seen once. The material sequenced was naive CD8+ T cells from PBMCs. The source is a young man in good health. Some clones in this sample may be carry-over from other donors' samples. The CDR3 runs from the conserved cysteine through the conserved F or W. A D gene is named only where the DNA matches it firmly. Only part of the rows carry a size: once, few, many, or a class if the clone is expanded.

abundance: .; j_gene: TRBJ2-2; d_gene: TRBD1; v_gene: TRBV25-1; CDR3nt: TGTGCCAGCAGTGAATGGGGCAGGGGGCCGAACACCGGGGAGCTGTTTTTT; CDR3aa: CASSEWGRGPNTGELFF
abundance: .; j_gene: TRBJ2-1; d_gene: .; v_gene: TRBV11-1; CDR3nt: TGTGCCAGCAGCTTAGTACTCGAGGGGCATGAGCAGTTCTTC; CDR3aa: CASSLVLEGHEQFF
abundance: once; j_gene: TRBJ2-1; d_gene: .; v_gene: TRBV4-1; CDR3nt: TGCGCCACTGGGGGAGCCGGCTCCTACAATGAGCAGTTCTTC; CDR3aa: CATGGAGSYNEQFF
abundance: .; j_gene: TRBJ2-7; d_gene: .; v_gene: TRBV27; CDR3nt: TGTGCCAGCAGTTCCACCCCCGGGGACCTCTACGAGCAGTACTTC; CDR3aa: CASSSTPGDLYEQYF
abundance: .; j_gene: TRBJ2-5; d_gene: .; v_gene: TRBV4-3; CDR3nt: TGCGCCAGCAGCCAAGGATTCCAGGGAGAGGGAGAGACCCAGTACTTC; CDR3aa: CASSQGFQGEGETQYF
abundance: .; j_gene: TRBJ2-1; d_gene: TRBD2; v_gene: TRBV7-9; CDR3nt: TGTGCCAGCAGCTTACCACTAGCGCCAGACAATGAGCAGTTCTTC; CDR3aa: CASSLPLAPDNEQFF
abundance: .; j_gene: TRBJ2-7; d_gene: .; v_gene: TRBV27; CDR3nt: TGTGCCAGCAGTTTGGGGCACTCCTACGAGCAGTACTTC; CDR3aa: CASSLGHSYEQYF
abundance: .; j_gene: TRBJ1-5; d_gene: .; v_gene: TRBV2; CDR3nt: TGTGCCAGCAGTGAGTCGTGGGGGCGGAATCAGCCCCAGCATTTT; CDR3aa: CASSESWGRNQPQHF
abundance: .; j_gene: TRBJ2-1; d_gene: .; v_gene: TRBV29-1; CDR3nt: TGCAGCGTTGAAGATTTAGGCTACAATGAGCAGTTCTTC; CDR3aa: CSVEDLGYNEQFF
abundance: .; j_gene: TRBJ2-1; d_gene: TRBD2; v_gene: TRBV6-6; CDR3nt: TGTGCCAGCAGTTCCCCGAGCGGGAGAATGGAAGAGCAGTTCTTC; CDR3aa: CASSSPSGRMEEQFF
abundance: .; j_gene: TRBJ2-3; d_gene: .; v_gene: TRBV27; CDR3nt: TGTGCCAGCTCCCGGGGGATCCCGACACGCACAGATACGCAGTATTTT; CDR3aa: CASSRGIPTRTDTQYF
abundance: .; j_gene: TRBJ2-2; d_gene: .; v_gene: TRBV7-9; CDR3nt: TGTGCCAGCAGCTCCAATTACAGGGTAGATTCCGGGGAGCTGTTTTTT; CDR3aa: CASSSNYRVDSGELFF
abundance: .; j_gene: TRBJ1-1; d_gene: .; v_gene: TRBV14; CDR3nt: TGTGCCAGCAGCCTCGGGGGGGGATCTGAAGCTTTCTTT; CDR3aa: CASSLGGGSEAFF
abundance: .; j_gene: TRBJ2-5; d_gene: TRBD2; v_gene: TRBV28; CDR3nt: TGTGCCAGCAGTTTCCCCCTGACTAGCGGGAGTGGGGTCCCCCAAGAGACCCAGTACTTC; CDR3aa: CASSFPLTSGSGVPQETQYF
abundance: .; j_gene: TRBJ2-1; d_gene: .; v_gene: TRBV29-1; CDR3nt: TGCAGCGTTGAAGGGACTGGGGGACGCTATGAGCAGTTCTTC; CDR3aa: CSVEGTGGRYEQFF
abundance: .; j_gene: TRBJ2-7; d_gene: TRBD2; v_gene: TRBV29-1; CDR3nt: TGCAGCGCCGTGACTAGCGGAGGCTACGAGCAGTACTTC; CDR3aa: CSAVTSGGYEQYF
abundance: .; j_gene: TRBJ2-1; d_gene: TRBD2; v_gene: TRBV29-1; CDR3nt: TGCAGCGTTGGAGGGCTAGCGGGAGGGGGTGAGCAGTTCTTC; CDR3aa: CSVGGLAGGGEQFF
abundance: .; j_gene: TRBJ1-1; d_gene: TRBD1; v_gene: TRBV19; CDR3nt: TGTGCCAGTAGGACAGGGAGAATGAACGAAGCTTTCTTT; CDR3aa: CASRTGRMNEAFF
abundance: .; j_gene: TRBJ2-1; d_gene: .; v_gene: TRBV28; CDR3nt: TGTGCCAGCAGCCCCCAGATTACCTACAATGAGCAGTTCTTC; CDR3aa: CASSPQITYNEQFF
abundance: .; j_gene: TRBJ2-2; d_gene: .; v_gene: TRBV7-9; CDR3nt: TGTGCCAGCAGCCCTAACAGGGTTCCCGGGGAGCTGTTTTTT; CDR3aa: CASSPNRVPGELFF
abundance: .; j_gene: TRBJ1-5; d_gene: .; v_gene: TRBV6-1; CDR3nt: TGTGCCAGCAGTGAAGCGCGAACTCCCTATTATAGCAATCAGCCCCAGCATTTT; CDR3aa: CASSEARTPYYSNQPQHF
abundance: once; j_gene: TRBJ2-3; d_gene: .; v_gene: TRBV27; CDR3nt: TGTGCCAGCAGTTTATTACCAGTAGCAGATACGCAGTATTTT; CDR3aa: CASSLLPVADTQYF
abundance: .; j_gene: TRBJ1-4; d_gene: .; v_gene: TRBV7-9; CDR3nt: TGTGCCAGCAGACCCAATAATGAAAAACTGTTTTTT; CDR3aa: CASRPNNEKLFF
abundance: .; j_gene: TRBJ2-3; d_gene: TRBD2; v_gene: TRBV7-6; CDR3nt: TGTGCCAGCAGCTACTCCGGGACTAGCGCTAAAGATACGCAGTATTTT; CDR3aa: CASSYSGTSAKDTQYF
abundance: .; j_gene: TRBJ2-1; d_gene: .; v_gene: TRBV27; CDR3nt: TGTGCCAGCAGTTTCCTTTTCCCGGGTAGAGCAGACAATGAGCAGTTCTTC; CDR3aa: CASSFLFPGRADNEQFF
abundance: .; j_gene: TRBJ1-2; d_gene: .; v_gene: TRBV9; CDR3nt: TGTGCCAGCAGCCCCCGAGGGGCCAGCGGGATATCAACTAACTATGGCTACACCTTC; CDR3aa: CASSPRGASGISTNYGYTF
abundance: .; j_gene: TRBJ2-2; d_gene: .; v_gene: TRBV27; CDR3nt: TGTGCCAGCAGTCCCACAGGGAACGGGGAGCTGTTTTTT; CDR3aa: CASSPTGNGELFF
abundance: .; j_gene: TRBJ2-3; d_gene: .; v_gene: TRBV11-3; CDR3nt: TGTGCCAGCAGCTCTGGCCGGGGCGTATTAAAAGATACGCAGTATTTT; CDR3aa: CASSSGRGVLKDTQYF
abundance: .; j_gene: TRBJ2-1; d_gene: TRBD2; v_gene: TRBV6-5; CDR3nt: TGTGCCAGCAGTTATGCGCCGGGACTAGAAAGACATGAGCAGTTCTTC; CDR3aa: CASSYAPGLERHEQFF
abundance: .; j_gene: TRBJ2-3; d_gene: TRBD2; v_gene: TRBV7-2; CDR3nt: TGTGCCAGCAGCTTAGGTCTTCCTCGACTAGCGGCCAGCACAGATACGCAGTATTTT; CDR3aa: CASSLGLPRLAASTDTQYF
abundance: .; j_gene: TRBJ2-1; d_gene: TRBD1; v_gene: TRBV7-9; CDR3nt: TGTGCCAGCAGGGCTGGGCTAAGGGACAGGTTGATCAATGAGCAGTTCTTC; CDR3aa: CASRAGLRDRLINEQFF
abundance: .; j_gene: TRBJ1-2; d_gene: TRBD1; v_gene: TRBV7-9; CDR3nt: TGTGCCAGCAGCCCGGGGACAGAAACTAACTATGGCTACACCTTC; CDR3aa: CASSPGTETNYGYTF
abundance: .; j_gene: TRBJ1-5; d_gene: .; v_gene: TRBV5-6; CDR3nt: TGTGCCAGCAGCTTGGCCCCTGGGCAGCCCCAGCATTTT; CDR3aa: CASSLAPGQPQHF
abundance: .; j_gene: TRBJ2-5; d_gene: .; v_gene: TRBV7-2; CDR3nt: TGTGCCAGCAGCGCCGCGGGCCAATTCCAAGAGACCCAGTACTTC; CDR3aa: CASSAAGQFQETQYF
abundance: .; j_gene: TRBJ1-3; d_gene: .; v_gene: TRBV27; CDR3nt: TGTGCCAGCAGTCCCAGGGTGGGAGGAAACACCATATATTTT; CDR3aa: CASSPRVGGNTIYF
abundance: few; j_gene: TRBJ2-2; d_gene: .; v_gene: TRBV10-3; CDR3nt: TGTGCCATCAAGGACAGCTCGAACACCGGGGAGCTGTTTTTT; CDR3aa: CAIKDSSNTGELFF
abundance: .; j_gene: TRBJ1-1; d_gene: TRBD1; v_gene: TRBV15; CDR3nt: TGTGCCACCAGGCAGAGGACAGGGCTCACTGAAGCTTTCTTT; CDR3aa: CATRQRTGLTEAFF
abundance: .; j_gene: TRBJ2-5; d_gene: .; v_gene: TRBV7-9; CDR3nt: TGTGCCAGCAGCCACGGGACTCGGGGAGAGACCCAGTACTTC; CDR3aa: CASSHGTRGETQYF
abundance: .; j_gene: TRBJ2-7; d_gene: .; v_gene: TRBV7-6; CDR3nt: TGTGCCAGCAGCTCACGCGGCGGGGCCAGCTCCTACGAGCAGTACTTC; CDR3aa: CASSSRGGASSYEQYF
abundance: .; j_gene: TRBJ2-1; d_gene: .; v_gene: TRBV29-1; CDR3nt: TGCAGCGTTGAACCCACTAATGAGCAGTTCTTC; CDR3aa: CSVEPTNEQFF